The rows below give T cell receptor beta chains drawn from one sample of a study of regulatory T cells in long-lasting Graves disease. TCRdb reanalysed the multiplex PCR reads using MiXCR and keeps one entry per CDR3 protein. The profile shows some 600,000 distinct CDR3 sequences, approximately 16% of them singletons. These data are also associated with another study on T cells in Graves' hyperthyroidism and ophthalmopathy.

The sample consisted of peripheral blood mononuclear cells (PBMCs), taken at new diagnosis, from a patient treated with antithyroid drugs. The receptors derive from a man between 18 and 29 years old with Graves disease. CDR3s include the opening cysteine and the closing phenylalanine or tryptophan. D genes are given only for firm matches. Clone size is shown for a subset of rows, as once, few, many or a class of expanded clone.

v_call: TRBV7-2
clone_size: .
d_call: .
j_call: TRBJ2-5
cdr3_length: 15
cdr3_nt: TGTGCCAGCAGCTACGGTGATGGCAGGCAAGAGACCCAGTACTTC
cdr3_aa: CASSYGDGRQETQYF

v_call: TRBV6-1
clone_size: .
d_call: .
j_call: TRBJ2-7
cdr3_length: 11
cdr3_nt: TGTGCCAGCAACCAAGGAGACGAGCAGTACTTC
cdr3_aa: CASNQGDEQYF

v_call: TRBV20-1
clone_size: .
d_call: .
j_call: TRBJ1-1
cdr3_length: 11
cdr3_nt: TGCAGTGCTCTTCGGACGGTCGAGGCTTTCTTT
cdr3_aa: CSALRTVEAFF

v_call: TRBV20-1
clone_size: many
d_call: .
j_call: TRBJ2-1
cdr3_length: 15
cdr3_nt: TGCAGTGCTATCCGTCCAGGGTGGGTCTACAATGAGCAGTTCTTC
cdr3_aa: CSAIRPGWVYNEQFF

v_call: TRBV12-3/TRBV12-4
clone_size: few
d_call: .
j_call: TRBJ1-2
cdr3_length: 13
cdr3_nt: TGTGCCAGCAGCCGAGCGCCCTACTATGGCTACACCTTC
cdr3_aa: CASSRAPYYGYTF

v_call: TRBV5-8
clone_size: .
d_call: TRBD1
j_call: TRBJ2-2
cdr3_length: 16
cdr3_nt: TGTGCCAGCAGCTTATTCCGGGACAGGGACACCGGGGAGCTGTTTTTT
cdr3_aa: CASSLFRDRDTGELFF

v_call: TRBV7-3
clone_size: many
d_call: TRBD2
j_call: TRBJ2-7
cdr3_length: 16
cdr3_nt: TGTGCCAGCAGCCCCAGCAGCCTAGCGGGCGCGTACGAGCAGTACTTC
cdr3_aa: CASSPSSLAGAYEQYF

v_call: TRBV5-5
clone_size: few
d_call: TRBD1
j_call: TRBJ2-5
cdr3_length: 16
cdr3_nt: TGTGCCAGCAGCTTGGTGGGTCTACAGGGGGAAGAGACCCAGTACTTC
cdr3_aa: CASSLVGLQGEETQYF

v_call: TRBV3-1
clone_size: .
d_call: TRBD1
j_call: TRBJ2-7
cdr3_length: 16
cdr3_nt: TGTGCCAGCAGCCAAGAGGGACAGGTCTTAGACTACGAGCAGTACTTC
cdr3_aa: CASSQEGQVLDYEQYF

v_call: TRBV27
clone_size: many
d_call: TRBD1
j_call: TRBJ1-4
cdr3_length: 14
cdr3_nt: TGTGCCAGCAGTTCCAGGGGGTATAGTGAAAAACTGTTTTTT
cdr3_aa: CASSSRGYSEKLFF

v_call: TRBV2
clone_size: many
d_call: .
j_call: TRBJ1-4
cdr3_length: 14
cdr3_nt: TGTGCCAGCACCCCCGGGGGACACTCCGAAAAACTGTTTTTT
cdr3_aa: CASTPGGHSEKLFF

v_call: TRBV18
clone_size: few
d_call: .
j_call: TRBJ1-2
cdr3_length: 16
cdr3_nt: TGTGCCAGCTCCCCTCGACCCCGCGAGGGCGAGTATGGCTACACCTTC
cdr3_aa: CASSPRPREGEYGYTF

v_call: TRBV7-9
clone_size: .
d_call: .
j_call: TRBJ2-1
cdr3_length: 14
cdr3_nt: TGTGCCAGCAGCTCCCTGGGGGTGTACAATGAGCAGTTCTTC
cdr3_aa: CASSSLGVYNEQFF

v_call: TRBV2
clone_size: many
d_call: TRBD2
j_call: TRBJ2-3
cdr3_length: 18
cdr3_nt: TGTGCCAGCAGGGGGACTAGCGGGAGGCTATTTTCCACAGATACGCAGTATTTT
cdr3_aa: CASRGTSGRLFSTDTQYF

v_call: TRBV30
clone_size: many
d_call: TRBD2
j_call: TRBJ2-5
cdr3_length: 16
cdr3_nt: TGTGCCTGGAGTCTAGGACTAGCGGGACGCGAGGAGACCCAGTACTTC
cdr3_aa: CAWSLGLAGREETQYF

v_call: TRBV7-3
clone_size: .
d_call: .
j_call: TRBJ1-6
cdr3_length: 15
cdr3_nt: TGTGCCAGCAGCTTATTTGGGGGAAGTAATTCACCCCTCCACTTT
cdr3_aa: CASSLFGGSNSPLHF

v_call: TRBV12-3/TRBV12-4
clone_size: many
d_call: .
j_call: TRBJ1-5
cdr3_length: 13
cdr3_nt: TGTGCCAGCAGTTTGAGGGATGACCAGCCCCAGCATTTT
cdr3_aa: CASSLRDDQPQHF

v_call: TRBV5-1
clone_size: few
d_call: .
j_call: TRBJ2-7
cdr3_length: 14
cdr3_nt: TGCGCCAGCAGAGGGGCCCCCTCCTCTTACGAGCAGTACTTC
cdr3_aa: CASRGAPSSYEQYF